This TCR beta chain comes out of a study of T cells expressing NK-cell markers. For the study at large: The authors derived TCR beta repertoires from sorted CD3+CD56+NKG2C+, CD3+CD56+NKG2C- and CD3+CD56-NKG2C+ T cells. Of eight sequenced donors, seven were HCMV-seropositive and one HCMV-seronegative.

Details on this clonotype: Its antigen is currently unknown.

5'RACE template switching with UMIs produced the TCR beta cDNA. After re-calling the 5' RACE reads, TCRdb lists one entry per CDR3 protein, DNA absent. Found here are about 150,000 distinct CDR3 sequences; the top ten clones hold over 35%. Study conclusions and caveats: HCMV specificity of expanded NKG2C+ T cell clones remained unclear.

Germline V CDR1 and CDR2: WSHSY, SAAADI. The CDR3 spans 17 residues. Sequenced sample: blood T cells: a sorted CD56 or NKG2C T cell subset, CD4+ or CD8+ T cells, or bulk PBMC T cells (not recorded which). This receptor was obtained from a woman in her fifties or sixties in good health. The V and J genes are TRBV10-2 and TRBJ2-3; the D call of TRBD2 rests on TCRdb alone, since no DNA is present to check it. This CDR3 is CASSDRLAGAPTDTQYF.